There are many counts of the clone carrying this T cell receptor beta chain. This entry belongs to a study of tumor-infiltrating lymphocytes in primary liver carcinoma. This CDR3 is 18 amino acids long. Trimming pared 0 bases from V and 3 bases from J, leaving 18 bases between. Per the germline V gene, CDR1 is MGHRA and CDR2 is YSYEKL. The input was about 490 ng total RNA; TCR beta cDNA was made from it with a constant-region primer. Modified slightly, ARM-PCR produced TCR beta libraries over three nested multiplex PCR rounds. The opening two PCR rounds, 10 cycles each, paired TRBV1-TRBV30 forward primers with a C-beta reverse primer. A single record per CDR3 protein comes from TCRdb applying MiXCR to the multiplex PCR reads. The sample lists hundreds of thousands of distinct CDR3 sequences; roughly 60% were seen once. Blood RNA came from unsorted whole blood; germline DNA was also extracted.

This rearrangement joins TRBV4-1 to TRBJ2-1, with D possibly TRBD2 on 5 matching bases. This TCR came from a man aged 40-50 years with primary liver carcinoma and hepatitis B virus infection. Sequenced input: peripheral blood. CDR3 sequence reads: CASSQEPLTADFYNEQFF. The CDR3 DNA reads as TGCGCCAGCAGCCAAGAACCCCTCACAGCGGACTTCTACAATGAGCAGTTCTTC.